This TCR beta chain was observed in a study of cytomegalovirus exposure and HLA in healthy donors. Regarding the study as a whole: With high specificity and sensitivity, the classifier reportedly diagnosed cytomegalovirus status. The dataset shows that most TCR sequences were rare, while some public TCRs occurred in many donors. The study put 150 or so TCR beta chains on its list as cytomegalovirus-associated.

For this clone: What it binds is unknown.

Trimming at V came to 4 bases and at J to 4 bases, leaving 3 bases not matched to a gene. The germline V gene encodes CDR1 SQVTM and CDR2 ANQGSEA. The CDR3 is made up of 13 amino acids. While the first cohort had 600 to 800 subjects, the donors belonged to the separate validation cohort of roughly 130 subjects. Data came from immunoSEQ multiplex PCR; TCRdb stores just in-frame clones and leaves some out. The sample includes 100,000 to 120,000 clones, around 95% seen only once; the top ten take 0.67%. The chain carries TRBV29-1 and TRBJ1-2, with TRBD1 identical over 10 bases. This sequence was found in a woman under 30 in good health and CMV-seronegative. What was sequenced was PBMCs. CDR3 bases: TGCAGCGTTGTGTGGACAGGGGGCTATGGCTACACCTTC. It encodes CSVVWTGGYGYTF.